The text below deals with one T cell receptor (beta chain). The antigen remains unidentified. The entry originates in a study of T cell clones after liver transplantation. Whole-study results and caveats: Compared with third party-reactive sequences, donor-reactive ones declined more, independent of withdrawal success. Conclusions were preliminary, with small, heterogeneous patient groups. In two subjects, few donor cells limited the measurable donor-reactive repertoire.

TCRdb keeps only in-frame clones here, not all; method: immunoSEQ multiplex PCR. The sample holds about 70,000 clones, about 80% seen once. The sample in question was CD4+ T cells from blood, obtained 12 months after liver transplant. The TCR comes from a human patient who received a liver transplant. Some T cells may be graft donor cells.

Here the CDR3 reads CASSVEEAGLSGNTIYF. The CDR3 DNA sequence: TGTGCCAGCAGCGTAGAGGAGGCAGGCCTCTCTGGAAACACCATATATTTT. The chain is built from TRBV9 and TRBJ1-3; D unresolved. CDR3 length: 17 amino acids. The V gene lost 0 bases and the J gene lost 0 bases, with 13 bases spanning the gap. Germline CDR1 SGDLS, CDR2 YYNGEE.